This T cell receptor (beta chain) was documented in a study of T-cell memory formation after mild COVID-19. Study results and caveats: Within pre-infection memory, some responding clones were found, suggesting cross-reactive memory joined.

This clonotype was detected many times. The target antigen is unknown. Deletions cut 4 bases from V and 4 bases from J, with 10 bases between. The CDR3 totals 14 residues. CDR1 and CDR2 from the germline V gene are SGHTA and FQGNSA. One entry per CDR3 protein, called by TCRdb with MiXCR from the 5' RACE reads. The repertoire has tens of thousands of distinct CDR3 sequences, about 7.3% of them found once; the top ten carry about 1.5%. Sequencing was carried out using PBMCs or a T cell subset sorted from them (not recorded which). The V and J genes are TRBV7-2 and TRBJ2-2; D uncertain. The receptor was derived from a man aged 18 to 29 who had mild COVID-19 (a few samples of this study predate the infection). Cell type and time point are not known. The CDR3 DNA reads TGTGCCAGCAGCTCGCGACTGTTCACCGGGGAGCTGTTTTTT. Its protein is CASSSRLFTGELFF.